The 3 T cell receptor beta chains given below trace back to one sample, sequenced in a study of T cell repertoires in cytomegalovirus infection. TCRdb processed the reads anew with MiXCR; each CDR3 protein has one entry. The sample has about 360,000 distinct CDR3 sequences; less than 20% are singletons. The sample taken for sequencing was PBMCs. The receptors originated from a human donor in good health (CMV status not recorded). Some clones in this sample may be carry-over from other donors' samples.

The chain carries TRBV19 and TRBJ1-2; no clear D gene. V lost 2 bases, J lost 3 bases, and 10 bases lay in between. CDR1 and CDR2 from the germline V gene are LNHDA and SQIVND (reference sequence). CDR3 length: 14 residues. The DNA for the CDR3 is TGTGCCAGTAGTATACGTACAGCCGACTATGGCTACACCTTC. Encoded protein: CASSIRTADYGYTF.

There are a few counts of this clonotype. The rearrangement joins TRBV7-2 to TRBJ2-3; no reliable D call. CDR3 length: 13 residues. With 1 base removed from V and 4 bases from J, the gap between germline ends came to 6 bases. The germline V gene has CDR1 SGHTA and CDR2 FQGNSA. The CDR3 DNA reads as TGTGCCAGCAGCTTAGTACGGTCAGATACGCAGTATTTT. Residues: CASSLVRSDTQYF. Full variable domain (remainder filled in from reference TRBV7-2 and TRBJ2-3): GAGVSQSPSNKVTEKGKDVELRCDPISGHTALYWYRQSLGQGLEFLIYFQGNSAPDKSGLPSDRFSAERTGGSVSTLTIQRTQQEDSAVYLCASSLVRSDTQYFGPGTRLTVL.

The sample holds a few counts of this clonotype. The chain combines TRBV19 with TRBJ1-1; unclear D gene. The length of the CDR3 is 15 residues. Between the trimmed V and J ends, which lost 4 bases and 1 base, there was a span of 13 bases. The germline gives CDR1 LNHDA, CDR2 SQIVND (reference sequence). This chain's CDR3 is CASSRPGQQNTEAFF. CDR3 bases: TGTGCCAGTAGTAGGCCCGGGCAGCAGAACACTGAAGCTTTCTTT. Together with reference TRBV19 and TRBJ1-1, the CDR3 gives the full variable domain: DGGITQSPKYLFRKEGQNVTLSCEQNLNHDAMYWYRQDPGQGLRLIYYSQIVNDFQKGDIAEGYSVSREKKESFPLTVTSAQKNPTAFYLCASSRPGQQNTEAFFGQGTRLTVV.